The 30 T cell receptor beta chains listed next were all sequenced from one sample in a study of T cell changes during pregnancy in multiple sclerosis. TCRdb's table, derived via immunoSEQ multiplex PCR, lists solely in-frame clones and lacks some. Of about 50,000 clones listed, 85% to 95% were seen once; the top ten hold about 0.37%. The material sequenced was CD4+ T cells from peripheral blood mononuclear cells, taken before pregnancy. The origin of the receptors is a female donor with multiple sclerosis, enrolled in a pregnancy study.

The chain joins TRBV18 to TRBJ2-3, with D possibly matching TRBD1 (5 bases). There are 14 residues in the CDR3. The germline V gene encodes CDR1 KGHSH and CDR2 LQKENI. Trimming took off 0 bases at V and 3 bases at J, with 7 bases between the two ends. CDR3 in amino acids: CASSPPQATDTQYF. CDR3 DNA: TGTGCCAGCTCACCACCACAGGCGACAGATACGCAGTATTTT.

The J gene is TRBJ2-1, the V gene TRBV7-2; 10 bases agree with TRBD1. Germline CDR1 is SGHTA and CDR2 is FQGNSA. The junction had 2 bases not matched to a gene; V was cut back by 4 bases and J by 2 bases. This CDR3 is built from 15 residues. The DNA for the CDR3 is TGTGCCAGCAGCTACGACAGGGGGCCCTACAATGAGCAGTTCTTC. Its translation: CASSYDRGPYNEQFF.

In regard to this clone: The same CDR3 can be traced to other DNA sequences in this sample. The CDR3 loop is CASSLPGQGTYEQYF. CDR3 coding DNA: TGTGCCAGCAGCCTTCCGGGACAGGGGACCTACGAGCAGTACTTC. The chain recombines TRBV14 with TRBJ2-7, with 10 bases lining up with TRBD1. With V trimmed by 4 bases and J by 2 bases, 5 bases remained unmatched. CDR3 size: 15 residues. Germline V gene data show CDR1 as SGHDN and CDR2 as FVKESK.

J is TRBJ2-3 and V is TRBV28, with D possibly matching TRBD2 (6 bases). From germline, CDR1 is MDHEN and CDR2 SYDVKM. V gave up 8 bases and J gave up 1 base, with 13 bases separating them. The CDR3 consists of 14 residues. DNA for the CDR3: TGTGCCAGCGGATGGAGGGAGGGCACAGATACGCAGTATTTT. This encodes CASGWREGTDTQYF.

This chain links TRBV14 with TRBJ1-2, with 7 bases fitting TRBD1. CDR3 length equals 14 residues. Germline CDR1 SGHDN, CDR2 FVKESK. The V gene end was trimmed by 5 bases and the J gene end by 7 bases; junction bases not matched to a gene: 10. The CDR3 nucleotides read TGTGCCAGCAGCTCACTGACAGGGCTGGGTGGCTACACCTTC. Residues: CASSSLTGLGGYTF.

The V and J genes are TRBV9 and TRBJ2-1; 9 bases fit TRBD1. Per the germline V gene, CDR1 is SGDLS and CDR2 is YYNGEE. The V and J ends lost 0 bases and 9 bases, in that order; junction bases with no gene match: 4. This CDR3 contains 14 residues. The CDR3: CASSVGGQGSEQFF. The CDR3 DNA is TGTGCCAGCAGCGTAGGGGGACAGGGTTCTGAGCAGTTCTTC.

The rearrangement uses TRBV7-2 and TRBJ2-7, with D possibly being TRBD2 (6 bases). Germline CDR1 is SGHTA and CDR2 is FQGNSA. This CDR3 is built from 15 residues. Trimming shortened V by 1 base and J by 2 bases, and 12 bases separated the two germline ends. CDR3 bases: TGTGCCAGCAGCTTAGAGGGAGGCAGTGCCTACGAGCAGTACTTC. As protein: CASSLEGGSAYEQYF.

This chain joins TRBV2 and TRBJ2-7; D ambiguous. Trimming removed 4 bases at V and 3 bases at J, with 10 bases between. The germline V gene encodes CDR1 SNHLY and CDR2 FYNNEI. CDR3 length equals 13 residues. The CDR3 reads CASSVVSYYEQYF. Here the CDR3 DNA reads TGTGCCAGCAGTGTTGTGAGCTACTACGAGCAGTACTTC.

J is TRBJ2-5 and V is TRBV7-9; 14 bases map to TRBD2. Germline CDR1 is SEHNR and CDR2 is FQNEAQ (reference sequence). The CDR3 runs 15 residues. V lost 5 bases and J lost 3; bases outside the gene matches: 2. CDR3 in DNA: TGTGCCAGCAGCCGACTAGCGGGAGGGAAAGAGACCCAGTACTTC. The encoded protein is CASSRLAGGKETQYF.

This chain uses TRBV14 with TRBJ2-5; D possibly corresponds to TRBD1 (6 bases). V was cut by 1 base and J by 4 bases, with 16 bases left in between. The CDR3 runs to 16 residues. Germline lookup yields CDR1 SGHDN and CDR2 FVKESK. The CDR3 coding sequence is TGTGCCAGCAGCCAAGCCCCAGGGGATCGTCCAGAGACCCAGTACTTC. Amino acid sequence: CASSQAPGDRPETQYF.

The V call is TRBV5-4, the J call TRBJ2-7; 8 nucleotides line up with TRBD1. Trimming cost V 4 bases and J 6 bases; bases outside gene matches: 9. Germline V gene sequence: CDR1 SGHNT, CDR2 YYREEE (reference sequence). The CDR3 runs 14 residues. Here the CDR3 reads CASSQGQGRFEQYF. DNA for the CDR3: TGTGCCAGCAGCCAAGGACAGGGCCGCTTCGAGCAGTACTTC.

The table lists this clone with a count of one. The chain recombines TRBV15 with TRBJ1-4; 8 bases are shared with TRBD1. This CDR3 is built from 14 residues. Germline V CDR1 and CDR2: LNHNV, YYDKDF (reference sequence). The ends lost 8 bases at V and 7 bases at J; junction bases unmatched: 9. CDR3 in amino acids: CATGAKDRAEKLFF. DNA for the CDR3: TGTGCCACCGGGGCTAAGGACAGGGCTGAAAAACTGTTTTTT.

The chain recombines TRBV7-6 with TRBJ2-3; D possibly corresponds to TRBD2 (7 bases). Per the germline V gene, CDR1 is SGHVS and CDR2 is FNYEAQ. V lost 5 bases, J lost 0 bases, and 21 bases lay in between. The CDR3 covers 18 residues. The CDR3 here is CASSARRGRTVSTDTQYF. DNA for the CDR3: TGTGCCAGCAGCGCCCGGCGGGGGAGGACAGTAAGCACAGATACGCAGTATTTT.

J is TRBJ1-2 and V is TRBV28; D gene uncertain. The CDR3 extends over 15 amino acids. V was cut by 5 bases and J by 1 base, with 14 bases left in between. CDR1 and CDR2 from the germline V gene are MDHEN and SYDVKM. The CDR3 loop is CASSPPGRINYGYTF. CDR3 sequence (DNA): TGTGCCAGCAGTCCCCCTGGGCGTATTAACTATGGCTACACCTTC.

This rearrangement joins TRBV28 to TRBJ2-7, with a tentative D call TRBD2 (6 bases). Per the germline V gene, CDR1 is MDHEN and CDR2 is SYDVKM. The germline V and J ends were trimmed by 8 bases and 5 bases, with 22 bases remaining between them. This CDR3 is 15 amino acids long. The CDR3 DNA follows: TGTGCCAGCCGTCCTCCGGGAGCACCCCCCGACGAGCAGTACTTC. This encodes CASRPPGAPPDEQYF.

Sample share makes this clone medium-sized (0.01 to 0.1%). V gene TRBV6-5 combines with J gene TRBJ1-1; 7 bases line up with TRBD1. The CDR3 has 16 amino acids. V shed 3 bases and J 4 bases; nucleotides not matched to a gene: 11. Germline lookup yields CDR1 MNHEY and CDR2 SVGAGI. CDR3 loop: CASSYSLTGAGTEAFF. CDR3 coding DNA: TGTGCCAGCAGTTATTCCCTCACAGGGGCCGGCACTGAAGCTTTCTTT.

The CDR3 nucleotides are TGTGCCAGCAGAGCGGGATTCACAGATACGCAGTATTTT. As protein: CASRAGFTDTQYF. This chain connects TRBV6-1 to TRBJ2-3, with 7 positions matching TRBD2. The germline CDR1 and CDR2 sequences are MNHNS and SASEGT. The CDR3 loop spans 13 amino acids. The V and J ends lost 6 bases and 2 bases, in that order; junction bases with no gene match: 2.

The genes are TRBV7-6 and TRBJ2-3, with D possibly matching TRBD1 (6 bases). V lost 1 base, J lost 2 bases, and 13 bases lay in between. This CDR3 comprises 16 residues. In germline, CDR1 is SGHVS, CDR2 FNYEAQ. The CDR3 nucleotides read TGTGCCAGCAGCTTAGTCGCAGGGGTCTACACAGATACGCAGTATTTT. Residues: CASSLVAGVYTDTQYF.

The CDR3 sequence: CASSFLDRIYNEQFF. In DNA form, the CDR3 reads TGTGCCAGCAGCTTTCTCGACAGGATCTACAATGAGCAGTTCTTC. The chain employs TRBV5-4 and TRBJ2-1, with D tentatively TRBD1 (6 bases). The V end lost 2 bases, the J end lost 3 bases, and 12 bases lay between the germline ends. Germline CDR1 is SGHNT and CDR2 is YYREEE (reference sequence). The CDR3 runs 15 residues.

The rearrangement links TRBV9 to TRBJ2-2, with 7 bases identical to TRBD2. Germline CDR1 and CDR2: SGDLS and YYNGEE. The trim removed 3 bases at V and 0 bases at J, leaving 5 bases unmatched. The CDR3 is 16 residues long. CDR3 sequence: CASSANGLANTGELFF. Here the CDR3 DNA reads TGTGCCAGCAGCGCCAATGGACTAGCGAACACCGGGGAGCTGTTTTTT. The complete variable domain, with remaining parts taken from reference TRBV9 and TRBJ2-2, reads DSGVTQTPKHLITATGQRVTLRCSPRSGDLSVYWYQQSLDQGLQFLIQYYNGEERAKGNILERFSAQQFPDLHSELNLSSLELGDSALYFCASSANGLANTGELFFGEGSRLTVL.

This chain uses TRBV5-1 with TRBJ2-4, with D perhaps matching TRBD1 (5 bases). CDR1 and CDR2 from the germline V gene are SGHRS and YFSETQ. V was pared by 1 base and J by 1 base, with 15 bases between. The CDR3 has 17 residues. The CDR3 loop is CASSLLVVGRAKNIQYF. The CDR3 DNA follows: TGCGCCAGCAGCTTGTTGGTGGTGGGGCGGGCCAAAAACATTCAGTACTTC.

The rearrangement links TRBV6-1 to TRBJ2-7; D may be TRBD1 (5 bases). V was shortened by 3 bases and J by 7 bases, with 7 bases between the two germline ends. CDR3 size: 11 residues. Germline values: CDR1 MNHNS, CDR2 SASEGT. The CDR3 region has the DNA TGTGCCAGCAGTGACAGGGAAGAGCAGTACTTC. This codes for CASSDREEQYF.

The chain uses TRBV30 and TRBJ1-5, with D perhaps TRBD1 (5 bases). The CDR3 has 15 amino acids. Trimming cost V 1 base and J 1 base, with 11 bases left between them. The V gene's germline CDR1 is GTSNPN and CDR2 SVGIG (reference sequence). The CDR3 DNA reads as TGTGCCTGGAGTGCCCTGGACACCAGCAATCAGCCCCAGCATTTT. It is translated as CAWSALDTSNQPQHF.

CDR3 residues: CASSLGVTTYREQYF. Written as DNA, the CDR3 is TGTGCCAGCAGCTTAGGCGTAACCACGTATCGCGAGCAGTACTTC. V usage is TRBV11-2 and J usage is TRBJ2-7; no firm D call. The CDR3 is 15 amino acids. Between the trimmed V and J ends, which lost 1 base and 6 bases, there was a span of 16 bases. Looked up from germline, CDR1 is SGHAT and CDR2 is FQNNGV.

The V and J genes are TRBV4-1 and TRBJ2-1; the match to TRBD1 covers 11 bases. Unmatched junction bases numbered 10, after V lost 1 base and J lost 8 bases. The CDR3 loop spans 17 amino acids. CDR1 MGHRA and CDR2 YSYEKL come from the germline V gene. The CDR3 here is CASSQVTPGQGDHEQFF. The CDR3 nucleotides are TGCGCCAGCAGCCAAGTGACGCCGGGACAGGGGGACCATGAGCAGTTCTTC.

The chain recombines TRBV7-2 with TRBJ2-5, with 13 bases fitting TRBD2. With 3 bases clipped from V and 3 bases from J, the junction kept 4 bases outside the gene matches. Germline-derived CDR1 and CDR2 are SGHTA and FQGNSA. This CDR3 is 16 amino acids long. CDR3 residues: CASSFGLAGAKETQYF. Written as DNA, the CDR3 is TGTGCCAGCAGCTTCGGACTAGCGGGAGCCAAAGAGACCCAGTACTTC.

The chain joins TRBV27 to TRBJ1-1, with D perhaps TRBD1 (6 bases). Germline values: CDR1 MNHEY, CDR2 SMNVEV (reference sequence). V was shortened by 5 bases and J by 2 bases, with 12 bases between the two germline ends. This CDR3 spans 14 amino acids. CDR3: CASSPRTANTEAFF. In DNA form, the CDR3 reads TGTGCCAGCAGTCCCCGGACAGCCAACACTGAAGCTTTCTTT.

The rearrangement joins TRBV4-1 to TRBJ1-5; the match to TRBD1 covers 8 bases. V gave up 5 bases and J gave up 7 bases; unmatched junction bases: 10. CDR3 length equals 15 residues. Germline V CDR1 and CDR2: MGHRA, YSYEKL. CDR3 region: CASSAPGQGRQPQHF. In nucleotides, the CDR3 is TGCGCCAGCAGCGCCCCCGGACAGGGTCGACAGCCCCAGCATTTT.

The chain combines TRBV5-6 with TRBJ1-2, with 8 positions matching TRBD1. The CDR3 extends over 16 amino acids. Trimming at V came to 4 bases and at J to 2 bases, leaving 10 bases not matched to a gene. Germline lookup yields CDR1 SGHDT and CDR2 YYEEEE. The CDR3 loop is CASSLTGAPNNYGYTF. The CDR3, as DNA: TGTGCCAGCAGCCTGACAGGGGCCCCTAACAACTATGGCTACACCTTC. Full variable domain (rest looked up from reference TRBV5-6 and TRBJ1-2): DAGVTQSPTHLIKTRGQQVTLRCSPKSGHDTVSWYQQALGQGPQFIFQYYEEEERQRGNFPDRFSGHQFPNYSSELNVNALLLGDSALYLCASSLTGAPNNYGYTFGSGTRLTVV.

The J gene is TRBJ2-3, the V gene TRBV5-1; 14 nucleotides align to TRBD2. The germline V gene encodes CDR1 SGHRS and CDR2 YFSETQ. The CDR3 sequence is 17 residues long. Germline trimming cut 2 bases from V and 1 base from J; bases unmatched to any gene: 3. The CDR3 sequence: CASSFGLAGGGTDTQYF. The CDR3 region has the DNA TGCGCCAGCAGCTTCGGACTAGCGGGAGGTGGCACAGATACGCAGTATTTT.